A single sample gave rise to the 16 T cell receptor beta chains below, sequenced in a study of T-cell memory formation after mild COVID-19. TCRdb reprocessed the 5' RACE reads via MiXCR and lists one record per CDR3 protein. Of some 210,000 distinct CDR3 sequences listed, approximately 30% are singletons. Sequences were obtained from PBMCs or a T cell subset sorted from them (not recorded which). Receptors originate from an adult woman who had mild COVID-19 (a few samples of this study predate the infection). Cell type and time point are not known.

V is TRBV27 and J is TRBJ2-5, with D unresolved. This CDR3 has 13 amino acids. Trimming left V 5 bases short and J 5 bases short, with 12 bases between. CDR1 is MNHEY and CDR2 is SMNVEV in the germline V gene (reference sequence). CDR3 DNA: TGTGCCAGCAGTCTAAACTCCTATGAGACCCAGTACTTC. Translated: CASSLNSYETQYF.

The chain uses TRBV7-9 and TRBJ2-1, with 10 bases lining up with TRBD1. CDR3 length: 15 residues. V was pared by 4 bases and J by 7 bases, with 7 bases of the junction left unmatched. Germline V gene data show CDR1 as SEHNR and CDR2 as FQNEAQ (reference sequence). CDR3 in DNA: TGTGCCAGCAGCTGGCTTGACAGGGGGCCGAATGAGCAGTTCTTC. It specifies CASSWLDRGPNEQFF.

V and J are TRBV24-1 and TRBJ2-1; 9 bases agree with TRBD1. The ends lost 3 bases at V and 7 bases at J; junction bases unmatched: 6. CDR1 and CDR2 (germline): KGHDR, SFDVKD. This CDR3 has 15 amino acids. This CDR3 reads CATSDPGTGLNEQFF. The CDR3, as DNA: TGTGCCACCAGTGATCCCGGGACAGGGCTGAATGAGCAGTTCTTC.

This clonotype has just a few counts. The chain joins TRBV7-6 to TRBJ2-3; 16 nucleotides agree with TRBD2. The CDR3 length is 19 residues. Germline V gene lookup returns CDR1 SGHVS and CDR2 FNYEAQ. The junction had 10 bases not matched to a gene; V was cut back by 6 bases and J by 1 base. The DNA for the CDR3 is TGTGCCAGCAGACCGGGACTAGCGGGAGGGCCTCGACGCACAGATACGCAGTATTTT. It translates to CASRPGLAGGPRRTDTQYF.

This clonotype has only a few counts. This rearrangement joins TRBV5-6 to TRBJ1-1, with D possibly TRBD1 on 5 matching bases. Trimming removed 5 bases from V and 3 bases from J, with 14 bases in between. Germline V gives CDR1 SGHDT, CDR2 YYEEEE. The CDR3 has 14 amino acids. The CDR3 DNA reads TGTGCCAGCAGAGTCCACAGGAGGGACACTGAAGCTTTCTTT. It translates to CASRVHRRDTEAFF. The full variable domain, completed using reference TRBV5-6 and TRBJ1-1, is DAGVTQSPTHLIKTRGQQVTLRCSPKSGHDTVSWYQQALGQGPQFIFQYYEEEERQRGNFPDRFSGHQFPNYSSELNVNALLLGDSALYLCASRVHRRDTEAFFGQGTRLTVV.

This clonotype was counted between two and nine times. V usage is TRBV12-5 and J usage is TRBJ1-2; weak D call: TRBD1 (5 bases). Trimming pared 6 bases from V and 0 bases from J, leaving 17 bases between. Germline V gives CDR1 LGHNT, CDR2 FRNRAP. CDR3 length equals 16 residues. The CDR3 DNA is TGTGCTAGTGGCAGCGACAGAACGATCGCTAACTATGGCTACACCTTC. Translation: CASGSDRTIANYGYTF. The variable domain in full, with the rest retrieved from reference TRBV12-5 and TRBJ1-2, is DARVTQTPRHKVTEMGQEVTMRCQPILGHNTVFWYRQTMMQGLELLAYFRNRAPLDDSGMPKDRFSAEMPDATLATLKIQPSEPRDSAVYFCASGSDRTIANYGYTFGSGTRLTVV.

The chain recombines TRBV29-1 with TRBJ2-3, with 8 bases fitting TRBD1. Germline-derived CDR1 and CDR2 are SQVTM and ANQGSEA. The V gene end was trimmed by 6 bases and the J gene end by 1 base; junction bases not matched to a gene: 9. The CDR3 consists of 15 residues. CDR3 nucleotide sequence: TGCAGCGTCGCGCGACAGGGGAGAGGCACAGATACGCAGTATTTT. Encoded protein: CSVARQGRGTDTQYF.

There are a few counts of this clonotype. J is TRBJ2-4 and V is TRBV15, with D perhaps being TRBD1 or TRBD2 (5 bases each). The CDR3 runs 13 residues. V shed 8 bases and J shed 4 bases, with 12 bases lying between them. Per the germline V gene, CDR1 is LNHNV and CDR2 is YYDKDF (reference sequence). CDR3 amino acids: CATAPGPKNIQYF. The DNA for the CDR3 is TGTGCCACCGCCCCGGGACCTAAAAACATTCAGTACTTC.

The CDR3 region is CASSLYPNDYGYTF. CDR3 nucleotide sequence: TGTGCCAGCAGCTTATACCCGAATGACTATGGCTACACCTTC. The chain uses TRBV7-9 and TRBJ1-2; D remains unclear. The V end lost 2 bases, the J end lost 3 bases, and 10 bases lay between the germline ends. In germline, CDR1 is SEHNR, CDR2 FQNEAQ (reference sequence). The CDR3 sequence is 14 residues long.

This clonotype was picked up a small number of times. The CDR3: CASKGRETDTQYF. The CDR3 DNA sequence: TGCGCCAGCAAAGGACGGGAAACAGATACGCAGTATTTT. The gene calls are TRBV5-1 and TRBJ2-3, with D perhaps TRBD2 (5 bases). V was shortened by 6 bases and J by 3 bases, with 11 bases between the two germline ends. This CDR3 comprises 13 residues. Germline V gene sequence: CDR1 SGHRS, CDR2 YFSETQ. The full variable domain, rest sourced from reference TRBV5-1 and TRBJ2-3, is KAGVTQTPRYLIKTRGQQVTLSCSPISGHRSVSWYQQTPGQGLQFLFEYFSETQRNKGNFPGRFSGRQFSNSRSEMNVSTLELGDSALYLCASKGRETDTQYFGPGTRLTVL.

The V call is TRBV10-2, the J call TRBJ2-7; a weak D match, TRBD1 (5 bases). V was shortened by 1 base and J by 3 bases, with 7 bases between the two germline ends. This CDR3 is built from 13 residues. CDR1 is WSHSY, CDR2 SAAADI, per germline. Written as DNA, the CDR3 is TGCGCCAGCAGTGAGTGGGGCGGCTACGAGCAGTACTTC. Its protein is CASSEWGGYEQYF.

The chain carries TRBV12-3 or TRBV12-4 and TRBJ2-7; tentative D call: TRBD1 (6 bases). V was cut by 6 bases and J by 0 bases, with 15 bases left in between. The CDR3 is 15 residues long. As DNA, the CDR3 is TGTGCCAGCAGCCCCCCCGGACAGTACTCCTACGAGCAGTACTTC. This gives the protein CASSPPGQYSYEQYF.

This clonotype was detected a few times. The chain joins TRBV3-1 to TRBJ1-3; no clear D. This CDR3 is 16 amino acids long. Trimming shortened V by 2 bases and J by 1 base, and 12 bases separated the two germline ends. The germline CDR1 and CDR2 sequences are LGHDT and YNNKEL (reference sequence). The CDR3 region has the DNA TGTGCCAGCAGCCAACCTGGAAACCCATCTGGAAACACCATATATTTT. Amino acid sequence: CASSQPGNPSGNTIYF.

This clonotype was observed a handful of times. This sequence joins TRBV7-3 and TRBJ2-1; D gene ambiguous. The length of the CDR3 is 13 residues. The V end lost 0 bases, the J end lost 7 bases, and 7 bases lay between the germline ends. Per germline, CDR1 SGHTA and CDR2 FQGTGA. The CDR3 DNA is TGTGCCAGCAGCTTAACGGGTCCAAATGAGCAGTTCTTC. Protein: CASSLTGPNEQFF.

The CDR3 protein is CARGGIGTYNEQFF. The CDR3 DNA follows: TGTGCCCGGGGGGGGATCGGAACCTACAATGAGCAGTTCTTC. The V and J genes are TRBV30 and TRBJ2-1; 8 bases match TRBD2. V lost 8 bases and J lost 2; bases outside the gene matches: 8. CDR1 is GTSNPN and CDR2 is SVGIG in the germline V gene (reference sequence). This CDR3 spans 14 amino acids.

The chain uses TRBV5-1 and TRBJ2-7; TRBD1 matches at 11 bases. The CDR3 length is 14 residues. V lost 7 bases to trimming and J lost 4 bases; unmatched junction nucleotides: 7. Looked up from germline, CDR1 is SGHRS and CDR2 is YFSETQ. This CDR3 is CASEAGTGGYEQYF. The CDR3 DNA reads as TGCGCCAGCGAAGCCGGGACAGGGGGGTACGAGCAGTACTTC.